This is a list of T cell receptor beta chains from one sample in a study of T-cell reconstitution after alpha-beta-depleted transplantation in children. One entry per CDR3 protein, called by TCRdb with MiXCR from the PCR reads. The table shows about 480,000 distinct CDR3 sequences, with around an eighth occurring only once. Sample: PBMCs from the stem cell graft donor, taken from the stem cell graft. The source of these receptors is a human donor who donated a stem cell graft to a child with combined immunodeficiency. Both conserved end residues are part of each CDR3. D genes are given only for firm matches. Only part of the rows carry a size: once, few, many, or a class if the clone is expanded.

CASSVGPLGKLYNEQFF | TGTGCCAGCAGCGTAGGTCCCCTAGGGAAGCTATACAATGAGCAGTTCTTC | many | - | TRBJ2-1 | TRBV9
CASSQEGGEETQYF | TGCGCCAGCAGCCAAGAGGGCGGGGAAGAGACCCAGTACTTC | few | - | TRBJ2-5 | TRBV5-1
CASSQGTGGNIQYF | TGTGCCAGCAGCCAAGGGACGGGCGGGAACATTCAGTACTTC | - | - | TRBJ2-4 | TRBV7-8
CASSPRTGTTDTQYF | TGTGCCAGCAGCCCCCGGACTGGTACAACAGATACGCAGTATTTT | many | - | TRBJ2-3 | TRBV9
CASSSTGVTGNTIYF | TGTGCCAGCAGTTCTACAGGTGTTACTGGAAACACCATATATTTT | many | - | TRBJ1-3 | TRBV6-5
CASSEPGRSGEQYF | TGTGCCAGCAGTGAACCTGGACGGTCGGGCGAGCAGTACTTC | few | - | TRBJ2-7 | TRBV25-1
CASSFTGTSGEQFF | TGTGCCAGCAGTTTCACCGGGACTAGCGGTGAGCAGTTCTTC | few | TRBD2 | TRBJ2-1 | TRBV12-3/TRBV12-4
CASSQAAAGGPGTDTQYF | TGTGCCAGCAGCCAAGCGGCGGCGGGGGGGCCGGGCACAGATACGCAGTATTTT | few | TRBD2 | TRBJ2-3 | TRBV4-2
CCREGGTEAFF | TGCTGCAGGGAGGGAGGCACTGAAGCTTTCTTT | few | - | TRBJ1-1 | TRBV20-1
CASSFRGVNTEAFF | TGTGCCAGCAGTTTTAGGGGTGTAAACACTGAAGCTTTCTTT | many | - | TRBJ1-1 | TRBV12-3/TRBV12-4
CASSLAHGTGAEETQYF | TGTGCCAGCAGCTTAGCGCACGGGACAGGGGCGGAAGAGACCCAGTACTTC | - | TRBD1 | TRBJ2-5 | TRBV7-2
CASSLGGHTTNTEAFF | TGTGCCAGCAGCTTAGGGGGACACACAACCAACACTGAAGCTTTCTTT | - | - | TRBJ1-1 | TRBV7-6
CSARGFKTRGSDTQYF | TGCAGTGCTAGAGGGTTCAAGACTAGAGGATCAGATACGCAGTATTTT | - | - | TRBJ2-3 | TRBV20-1
CASGPANTQGQYF | TGTGCCAGCGGCCCAGCGAACACCCAGGGTCAGTACTTC | few | - | TRBJ2-7 | TRBV6-1
CASMGRYTGELFF | TGTGCCAGCATGGGCAGGTACACCGGGGAGCTGTTTTTT | few | - | TRBJ2-2 | TRBV9
CASSGTRTSARGNEQFF | TGTGCCAGCAGTGGTACTCGGACTAGCGCGAGAGGGAATGAGCAGTTCTTC | few | TRBD2 | TRBJ2-1 | TRBV6-2/TRBV6-3
CASSPQGGDRMDYTGELFF | TGTGCCAGCAGCCCCCAAGGGGGGGACCGCATGGACTACACCGGGGAGCTGTTTTTT | - | - | TRBJ2-2 | TRBV7-3
CAISEDSLGNEQFF | TGTGCCATCAGTGAGGATTCCCTTGGGAATGAGCAGTTCTTC | few | - | TRBJ2-1 | TRBV10-3
CASSQVRGVNTDTQYF | TGCGCCAGCAGCCAAGTTCGGGGGGTGAACACAGATACGCAGTATTTT | many | TRBD2 | TRBJ2-3 | TRBV4-3
CASSARGYTDTQYF | TGTGCCAGCAGCGCACGGGGTTACACAGATACGCAGTATTTT | many | - | TRBJ2-3 | TRBV7-9
CASSGARDTIYF | TGTGCCAGCAGCGGAGCACGGGACACCATATATTTT | - | - | TRBJ1-3 | TRBV11-2
CASSLVGTSGGKASEQFF | TGTGCCAGCAGCTTAGTTGGGACTAGCGGGGGGAAGGCATCCGAGCAGTTCTTC | - | TRBD2 | TRBJ2-1 | TRBV11-2
CASSSRQGGEETQYF | TGTGCCAGCAGCTCCCGGCAGGGCGGTGAAGAGACCCAGTACTTC | - | - | TRBJ2-5 | TRBV13
CASSDSHEQYF | TGTGCCAGCAGTGACTCCCACGAGCAGTACTTC | many | - | TRBJ2-7 | TRBV6-5
CASSQERGTEQGTLTDTQYF | TGCGCCAGCAGCCAAGAGAGGGGGACCGAACAGGGAACCCTCACAGATACGCAGTATTTT | - | - | TRBJ2-3 | TRBV4-3
CASTPAGLPNEKLFF | TGTGCCAGTACACCAGCTGGTCTTCCTAATGAAAAACTGTTTTTT | - | - | TRBJ1-4 | TRBV27
CASSLWLETEAFF | TGTGCCAGCAGTTTGTGGTTAGAAACTGAAGCTTTCTTT | few | - | TRBJ1-1 | TRBV12-3/TRBV12-4
CSAPGGRVDTQYF | TGCAGTGCTCCGGGGGGGCGAGTAGATACGCAGTATTTT | many | TRBD2 | TRBJ2-3 | TRBV20-1
CASSPPRGLVTDTQYF | TGTGCCAGCTCACCCCCCAGGGGGCTTGTCACAGATACGCAGTATTTT | few | TRBD1 | TRBJ2-3 | TRBV18
CASSEDGLARNEQFF | TGTGCCAGCAGCGAAGACGGCCTAGCACGCAATGAGCAGTTCTTC | - | - | TRBJ2-1 | TRBV2
CSASPPLGDTQYF | TGCAGTGCTAGTCCCCCCCTGGGAGATACGCAGTATTTT | many | - | TRBJ2-3 | TRBV20-1
CSARRPGGGNQPQHF | TGCAGTGCTAGACGTCCGGGGGGTGGCAATCAGCCCCAGCATTTT | few | - | TRBJ1-5 | TRBV20-1
CASSLAHDPYEQYF | TGTGCCAGCAGCCTCGCACACGACCCCTACGAGCAGTACTTC | few | - | TRBJ2-7 | TRBV28
CASSVRSGAVETQYF | TGTGCCAGCAGCGTACGAAGCGGGGCCGTGGAGACCCAGTACTTC | few | TRBD2 | TRBJ2-5 | TRBV9
CASSAGQGTDTQYF | TGTGCCAGCTCCGCGGGACAGGGCACAGATACGCAGTATTTT | few | TRBD1 | TRBJ2-3 | TRBV18
CASSLIRPTYNEQFF | TGTGCCAGCAGTTTAATCCGGCCAACCTACAATGAGCAGTTCTTC | many | - | TRBJ2-1 | TRBV28
CASSLAGNTEAFF | TGTGCCAGCAGTTTAGCAGGGAACACTGAAGCTTTCTTT | many | - | TRBJ1-1 | TRBV5-1
CASSSVAGATGELFF | TGCGCCAGCAGCTCTGTAGCGGGAGCGACCGGGGAGCTGTTTTTT | - | TRBD2 | TRBJ2-2 | TRBV5-1
CASWGTPPDRKPTDTQYF | TGTGCCAGCTGGGGAACCCCCCCGGATAGAAAACCCACAGATACGCAGTATTTT | - | - | TRBJ2-3 | TRBV6-1
CASSLGLAGADFQETQYF | TGTGCCAGCAGTCTGGGACTAGCGGGGGCCGATTTTCAAGAGACCCAGTACTTC | many | TRBD2 | TRBJ2-5 | TRBV27
CASSLIVWSTASYGYTF | TGTGCCAGCAGTTTAATAGTGTGGTCAACAGCTTCTTATGGCTACACCTTC | - | - | TRBJ1-2 | TRBV28
CASSQDVLLGTYNEQFF | TGCGCCAGCAGCCAAGATGTATTGTTAGGCACCTACAATGAGCAGTTCTTC | - | - | TRBJ2-1 | TRBV4-3
CAILVVGRTYNEQFF | TGTGCCATCCTAGTGGTTGGTAGAACCTACAATGAGCAGTTCTTC | - | - | TRBJ2-1 | TRBV6-1
CASSFPGTGGAYEQFF | TGTGCCAGCAGCTTTCCCGGGACAGGGGGGGCGTATGAGCAGTTCTTC | - | TRBD1 | TRBJ2-1 | TRBV7-2
CATSRELPPVQGDDEKLFF | TGTGCCACCAGCAGAGAACTACCCCCCGTACAGGGGGATGATGAAAAACTGTTTTTT | - | TRBD1 | TRBJ1-4 | TRBV15
CASSLQYNSPLHF | TGTGCCAGCAGTTTACAATATAATTCACCCCTCCACTTT | - | - | TRBJ1-6 | TRBV27
CATNLMEETQYF | TGTGCCACCAACTTGATGGAAGAGACCCAGTACTTC | few | - | TRBJ2-5 | TRBV18
CATSTLGREQFF | TGTGCCACCAGTACCCTCGGGCGGGAGCAGTTCTTC | few | - | TRBJ2-1 | TRBV24-1
CSASPAPGFGTEAFF | TGCAGTGCTAGCCCCGCCCCAGGGTTCGGCACTGAAGCTTTCTTT | few | - | TRBJ1-1 | TRBV20-1
CASRKDQHSYEQYF | TGTGCCAGCAGAAAAGACCAGCACTCCTACGAGCAGTACTTC | - | - | TRBJ2-7 | TRBV21-1
CASSYAGGSYEQYF | TGTGCCAGCAGTTACGCGGGTGGGTCCTACGAGCAGTACTTC | - | - | TRBJ2-7 | TRBV6-2/TRBV6-3
CASSQDQQGEQYF | TGTGCCAGCAGCCAGGACCAGCAGGGCGAGCAGTACTTC | many | - | TRBJ2-7 | TRBV12-3/TRBV12-4
CASSPTGRLNTEAFF | TGTGCCAGCAGTCCGACAGGGCGGTTGAACACTGAAGCTTTCTTT | - | TRBD1 | TRBJ1-1 | TRBV6-1
CASSPTSGGDTQYF | TGTGCCAGCAGCCCGACTAGCGGGGGTGATACGCAGTATTTT | many | TRBD2 | TRBJ2-3 | TRBV12-3/TRBV12-4
CSATGRDFSNTEAFF | TGCAGCGCCACAGGTCGGGACTTTTCGAACACTGAAGCTTTCTTT | many | - | TRBJ1-1 | TRBV29-1
CATSREGLTEQYF | TGTGCCACCAGCAGAGAAGGTTTAACGGAGCAGTACTTC | few | - | TRBJ2-7 | TRBV15
CSARDDPRDTEAFF | TGCAGTGCTAGAGACGACCCGCGGGACACTGAAGCTTTCTTT | few | - | TRBJ1-1 | TRBV20-1
CSAPRTSGEGYEQYF | TGCAGTGCTCCTCGGACTAGCGGGGAGGGCTACGAGCAGTACTTC | many | TRBD2 | TRBJ2-7 | TRBV20-1
CATSIPPGNTEAFF | TGTGCCACCAGCATACCCCCGGGGAACACTGAAGCTTTCTTT | many | - | TRBJ1-1 | TRBV15